This T cell receptor (beta chain) was captured in a study of T-cell memory formation after mild COVID-19. General study results and limits: Contracting clones, day 15 to 85, had balanced CD4/CD8, and later expanders favored CD4+. Some clones that responded turned up in pre-infection memory, which suggests that cross-reactive memory joined in.

TCRdb used MiXCR to reprocess the 5' RACE reads, holding one entry per CDR3 protein. The sample has hundreds of thousands of distinct CDR3 sequences; 18% are singletons. The V gene lost 3 bases and the J gene lost 1 base, with 9 bases spanning the gap. CDR1 is LGHNA, CDR2 YNFKEQ, per germline. There are 14 residues in the CDR3. Concerning this clonotype: The antigen is not known.

The specimen was PBMCs or a T cell subset sorted from them (not recorded which). This receptor was identified in an adult woman who had mild COVID-19 (a few samples of this study predate the infection). Cell type and time point are not known. The J gene is TRBJ1-1, the V gene TRBV4-2; D not certain. The DNA of the CDR3 is TGTGCCAGCAGCCAGGGAGATACGAACACTGAAGCTTTCTTT. As protein: CASSQGDTNTEAFF.